This T cell receptor (delta chain) was sequenced during a study of γδ T cells in repeated Plasmodium falciparum infection. At the level of the study: Four controlled malaria infections with P. falciparum NF54 spanned roughly 97 weeks. Sampling occurred at baseline, pre-infection for selected infections, and 21 days post-infection. Study outcomes and limitations: Vgamma9/Vdelta2+ repertoires stayed stably polyclonal over time and infection.

CDR3 length: 17 residues. The germline gives CDR1 GEAIGNYY, CDR2 EKD. J lost 7 bases, V lost 0 bases, and 10 bases had no gene match. Both TRG and TRD chains were sequenced from each sorted sample. TCRdb fed the multiplex PCR reads to CATT. The sample yields 75,000 to 95,000 delta-chain clones, 0.75% to 1% seen once. Vgamma9/Vdelta2+ and Vdelta2-negative gammadelta T cells were flow-sorted from PBMC for bulk sequencing. As regards this clone: The target antigen is unknown.

The sequencing sample was made of gamma-delta T cells from blood. The chain joins TRDV2 to TRDJ1, with 13 bases that match TRDD3. TCRdb supplies no J gene; here it was assigned by aligning the nucleotide sequence to germline. The TCR sequence derives from a pool of human donors (malaria-infected and uninfected, not separated). The CDR3 loop reads CACDTVSGTGGYGKLIF. As DNA, the CDR3 is TGTGCCTGTGACACCGTATCTGGTACTGGGGGATACGGTAAACTCATCTTT.